The clone carrying this T cell receptor (beta chain) has just one count. Authors' methods: Reference gene primer amplification in the assay estimated nucleated cell counts. Profiling relied on immunoSEQ multiplex PCR, and the TCRdb table lists in-frame clones only, not all of them. V and J calls and clone size are given by that table; D and trimming were obtained from the DNA. Of roughly 87,000 clones detected, about 85% appear once; the ten largest clones hold 2.5% to 3.5%. This record belongs to a study of blood T cell repertoires in COVID-19. At the level of the study: The United States, Italy and Spain were the sources of the acute and convalescent COVID-19 samples. The analysed material was cDNA or gDNA that came from T cells, B-cell-depleted T cells, or PBMCs.

V lost 0 bases and J lost 2; bases outside the gene matches: 6. This CDR3 spans 16 amino acids. The specimen was peripheral blood. This rearrangement joins TRBV23-1 to TRBJ2-7; TRBD1 matches 8 bases. TRBV23-1 is filed as an ORF, its function uncertain. This TCR came from a woman over 75 with COVID-19, enrolled during active disease. The CDR3: CASSQSKDRVAYEQYF. DNA of the CDR3: TGCGCCAGCAGTCAATCGAAGGACAGGGTAGCCTACGAGCAGTACTTC.